This T cell receptor (beta chain) was captured by sequencing in a study of cytomegalovirus exposure and HLA in healthy donors. The CDR3 loop spans 13 amino acids. Germline loops: CDR1 WSHSY, CDR2 SAAADI. Trimming removed 5 bases at V and 0 bases at J, with 5 bases between. This clone was recorded a few times. 13 Jbeta primers and 60 Vbeta primers were used for the PCR. The protocol was immunoSEQ multiplex PCR, while the TCRdb copy is restricted to in-frame clones and leaves out a portion. The top ten clones hold about 6.4% of a sample with approximately 220,000 clones, 82% of them seen once. This receptor was identified in a man between 40 and 49 years old in good health and CMV-seropositive. Sample: PBMCs. This chain uses TRBV10-2 with TRBJ2-1; D is undetermined. CDR3 in amino acids: CASSTSSYNEQFF. The CDR3 DNA sequence: TGCGCCAGCAGTACAAGCTCCTACAATGAGCAGTTCTTC.